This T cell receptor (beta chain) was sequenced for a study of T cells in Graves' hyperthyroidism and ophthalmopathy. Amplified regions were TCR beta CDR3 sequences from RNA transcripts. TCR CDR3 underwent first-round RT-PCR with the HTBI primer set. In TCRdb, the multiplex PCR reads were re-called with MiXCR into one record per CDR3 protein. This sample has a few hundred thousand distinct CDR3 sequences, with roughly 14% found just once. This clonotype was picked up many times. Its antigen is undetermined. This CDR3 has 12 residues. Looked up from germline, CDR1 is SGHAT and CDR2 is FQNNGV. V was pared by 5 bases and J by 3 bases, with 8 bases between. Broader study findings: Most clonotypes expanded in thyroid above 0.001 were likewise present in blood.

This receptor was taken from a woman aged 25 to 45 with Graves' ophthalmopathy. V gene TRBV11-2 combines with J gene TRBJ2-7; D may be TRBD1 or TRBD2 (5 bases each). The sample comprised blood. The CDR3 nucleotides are TGTGCCAGCAGCATGGGGGACTACGAGCAGTACTTC. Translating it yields CASSMGDYEQYF.